Each of the 8 T cell receptor beta chains below was sequenced from the same sample in a study of long-term antiretroviral therapy in people with HIV. Researchers ran immunoSEQ v3.0 at survey level. Sequencing used immunoSEQ multiplex PCR; TCRdb keeps in-frame clones, though not all of them. The top ten clones hold about 7.2% of a sample with approximately 21,000 clones, 81% of them seen once. The specimen was unsorted PBMCs, collected 1.5 years after starting antiretroviral therapy. Receptor source: a young man with HIV.

This chain joins TRBV27 and TRBJ2-3; D is possibly TRBD1 (5 bases). The CDR3 length is 17 residues. Trimming took off 4 bases at V and 0 bases at J, with 17 bases between the two ends. Germline CDR1 and CDR2: MNHEY and SMNVEV (reference sequence). This CDR3 reads CASSSKTGAFSTDTQYF. In nucleotides, the CDR3 is TGTGCCAGCAGTTCAAAAACAGGTGCCTTTAGCACAGATACGCAGTATTTT.

The chain couples TRBV18 to TRBJ2-3; no clear D. CDR1 is KGHSH and CDR2 is LQKENI in the germline V gene. The CDR3 covers 14 residues. The germline V and J ends were trimmed by 3 bases and 2 bases, with 9 bases remaining between them. CDR3 DNA: TGTGCCAGCTCACCGATCTCAACCACAGATACGCAGTATTTT. Translation gives CASSPISTTDTQYF.

The chain is built from TRBV11-2 and TRBJ2-7; D unclear. Trimming took off 2 bases at V and 2 bases at J, with 7 bases between the two ends. The germline CDR1 and CDR2 sequences are SGHAT and FQNNGV. The CDR3 sequence is 13 residues long. CDR3 bases: TGTGCCAGCAGCTTATCCGGGCCCTACGAGCAGTACTTC. It encodes CASSLSGPYEQYF.

This clone showed up just a few times. This chain links TRBV5-6 with TRBJ1-6, with 10 bases matching TRBD1. The J segment lost 2 bases and the V segment lost 3 bases, leaving 2 bases of the junction unmatched. Germline lookup yields CDR1 SGHDT and CDR2 YYEEEE. The length of the CDR3 is 16 residues. CDR3 DNA sequence: TGTGCCAGCAGCTCCGGGACAGGGGCCTATAATTCACCCCTCCACTTT. Amino acid sequence: CASSSGTGAYNSPLHF.

V gene TRBV9 combines with J gene TRBJ2-1, with 10 positions matching TRBD2. V gave up 0 bases and J gave up 5 bases; unmatched junction bases: 5. Germline V gene sequence: CDR1 SGDLS, CDR2 YYNGEE. The CDR3 extends over 16 amino acids. CDR3 nucleotide sequence: TGTGCCAGCAGCGTAGATCCAGCGGGGGGGAACAATGAGCAGTTCTTC. Its protein product is CASSVDPAGGNNEQFF. Full variable domain (outside the CDR3, taken from reference TRBV9 and TRBJ2-1): DSGVTQTPKHLITATGQRVTLRCSPRSGDLSVYWYQQSLDQGLQFLIQYYNGEERAKGNILERFSAQQFPDLHSELNLSSLELGDSALYFCASSVDPAGGNNEQFFGPGTRLTVL.

The chain links TRBV19 to TRBJ1-1; no firm D call. Per the germline V gene, CDR1 is LNHDA and CDR2 is SQIVND (reference sequence). The V end lost 4 bases, the J end lost 7 bases, and 7 bases lay between the germline ends. This CDR3 spans 11 amino acids. DNA for the CDR3: TGTGCCAGTAGTACTCCGGGTGAAGCTTTCTTT. Amino acids: CASSTPGEAFF.

This sequence joins TRBV6-5 and TRBJ2-6; D not resolved. The CDR3 extends over 13 amino acids. The germline V and J ends were trimmed by 7 bases and 4 bases, with 8 bases remaining between them. Germline CDR1 and CDR2: MNHEY and SVGAGI. The CDR3 protein is CASNSPGANVLTF. For the CDR3, the DNA is TGTGCCAGCAATTCCCCCGGGGCCAACGTCCTGACTTTC.

There are a few counts of this clone. CDR3 protein: CASSSSGFTNEKLFF. The CDR3, as DNA: TGTGCCAGCAGTTCCTCAGGGTTTACTAATGAAAAACTGTTTTTT. This chain uses TRBV27 with TRBJ1-4; possibly TRBD1 for D (5 bases). The germline V gene has CDR1 MNHEY and CDR2 SMNVEV (reference sequence). The V and J ends lost 4 bases and 2 bases respectively, with 11 bases between them. This CDR3 comprises 15 residues.